A single sample is the source of the 3 T cell receptor beta chains below, sequenced in a study of T cells in localized non-small cell lung cancer. Sequenced by immunoSEQ multiplex PCR; TCRdb stores in-frame clones only, minus some. The sample has tens of thousands of clones, about 88% seen once. The starting material was peripheral blood, obtained before any cancer treatment. Receptors were obtained from a woman aged 35 to 70 with stage I lung adenocarcinoma.

The chain has TRBV19 and TRBJ1-5; D remains unclear. Germline assignment: CDR1 LNHDA and CDR2 SQIVND (reference sequence). The CDR3 covers 13 residues. V was cut by 5 bases and J by 3 bases, with 8 bases left in between. The CDR3 sequence: CASSLRDNQPQHF. CDR3 DNA: TGTGCCAGTAGTCTAAGGGACAATCAGCCCCAGCATTTT.

The rearrangement links TRBV2 to TRBJ2-1; D uncertain. This CDR3 has 13 amino acids. Trimming pared 6 bases from V and 3 bases from J, leaving 9 bases between. Germline CDR1 and CDR2: SNHLY and FYNNEI. The CDR3 region is CASRTVSYNEQFF. In DNA, the CDR3 is TGTGCCAGCAGAACAGTTAGCTACAATGAGCAGTTCTTC. The full variable domain, its missing parts supplied by reference TRBV2 and TRBJ2-1, is EPEVTQTPSHQVTQMGQEVILRCVPISNHLYFYWYRQILGQKVEFLVSFYNNEISEKSEIFDDQFSVERPDGSNFTLKIRSTKLEDSAMYFCASRTVSYNEQFFGPGTRLTVL.

This chain connects TRBV28 to TRBJ2-1; 7 bases align to TRBD2. CDR1 and CDR2 from the germline V gene are MDHEN and SYDVKM. This CDR3 is built from 11 residues. J lost 12 bases, V lost 8 bases, and 7 bases had no gene match. Written as DNA, the CDR3 is TGTGCCAGCTCATCGGGACTATCGCAGTTCTTC. This gives the protein CASSSGLSQFF.